The 12 T cell receptor beta chains presented below share a single source sample, sequenced in a study of cytomegalovirus exposure and HLA in healthy donors. Primers: 60 Vbeta forward and 13 Jbeta reverse. The assay was immunoSEQ multiplex PCR, and TCRdb's table has in-frame clones only and misses some. Of approximately 93,000 clones in the sample, more than 75% were seen once. Sequenced sample: PBMCs. The receptors were gathered from a woman aged 40 to 50 in good health and CMV-seronegative.

There are a few counts of this clone. This sequence joins TRBV30 and TRBJ1-4, with a tentative D call TRBD1 (6 bases). CDR1 is GTSNPN and CDR2 is SVGIG in the germline V gene (reference sequence). This CDR3 contains 15 residues. V was cut by 4 bases and J by 6 bases, with 18 bases left in between. CDR3: CAWNDWDNVHEKLFF. The CDR3 DNA reads as TGTGCCTGGAATGATTGGGACAACGTACATGAAAAACTGTTTTTT.

This clone was observed once. The J gene is TRBJ1-2, the V gene TRBV7-8; 8 nucleotides match TRBD1. Germline V gene lookup returns CDR1 SGHVS and CDR2 FQNEAQ. The V gene end was trimmed by 7 bases and the J gene end by 2 bases; junction bases not matched to a gene: 6. CDR3 length equals 14 residues. CDR3 protein: CASTFGTGNYGYTF. The DNA of the CDR3 is TGTGCCAGCACCTTCGGGACAGGAAACTATGGCTACACCTTC.

The V gene is TRBV9, the J gene TRBJ1-4, with 11 bases identical to TRBD1. Germline CDR1 is SGDLS and CDR2 is YYNGEE. V was pared by 5 bases and J by 2 bases, with 5 bases of the junction left unmatched. This CDR3 region has 16 residues. In DNA, the CDR3 is TGTGCCAGCAGTGGGGACAGGGGGAGGACTAATGAAAAACTGTTTTTT. Translation: CASSGDRGRTNEKLFF.

The gene calls are TRBV6-5 and TRBJ1-6; no definite D call. V lost 6 bases and J lost 0, with 9 bases in between. Germline assignment: CDR1 MNHEY and CDR2 SVGAGI. The CDR3 is made up of 15 amino acids. The DNA for the CDR3 is TGTGCCAGCAGGCTAGGGAGCTCCTATAATTCACCCCTCCACTTT. Its protein product is CASRLGSSYNSPLHF.

V is TRBV5-6 and J is TRBJ1-1, with a weak D call TRBD1 (5 bases). Looked up from germline, CDR1 is SGHDT and CDR2 is YYEEEE. The V and J ends lost 4 bases and 3 bases respectively, with 16 bases between them. This CDR3 region has 15 residues. The CDR3 DNA follows: TGTGCCAGCAGCCCCTGGGGGGAGGGGTACACTGAAGCTTTCTTT. Its protein product is CASSPWGEGYTEAFF.

This rearrangement joins TRBV6-1 to TRBJ1-1; D gene ambiguous. The CDR3 extends over 15 amino acids. V was cut by 3 bases and J by 4 bases, with 15 bases left in between. Germline V gives CDR1 MNHNS, CDR2 SASEGT. DNA for the CDR3: TGTGCCAGCAGTGACCCGAGGGTTGGGTTCACTGAAGCTTTCTTT. It is translated as CASSDPRVGFTEAFF.

This chain joins TRBV7-2 and TRBJ2-7; 8 nucleotides align to TRBD1. V was pared by 3 bases and J by 6 bases, with 10 bases of the junction left unmatched. This CDR3 comprises 15 residues. CDR1 and CDR2 from the germline V gene are SGHTA and FQGNSA. The CDR3 DNA is TGTGCCAGCAGCTTGGGAGGCAGGGGGCAAGTCGAGCAGTACTTC. Its translation is CASSLGGRGQVEQYF.

This clone was detected ten times or more. The chain has TRBV19 and TRBJ2-5; 8 positions agree with TRBD1. J gave up 5 bases and V 5 bases, and 4 bases lay outside the gene matches. Germline V gene data show CDR1 as LNHDA and CDR2 as SQIVND (reference sequence). This CDR3 has 13 amino acids. This CDR3 is CASSDRGRETQYF. The CDR3 nucleotides are TGTGCCAGTAGTGACAGGGGTAGGGAGACCCAGTACTTC.

The chain has TRBV10-3 and TRBJ2-2, with 11 nucleotides matching TRBD2. The CDR3 spans 15 residues. The germline V gene encodes CDR1 ENHRY and CDR2 SYGVKD. The V segment lost 5 bases and the J segment 6 bases; nucleotides outside the gene matches: 5. The DNA of the CDR3 is TGTGCCATCAGTTTGACTAGCGGGGCGGCCGGGGAGCTGTTTTTT. It codes for CAISLTSGAAGELFF.

The J gene is TRBJ2-7, the V gene TRBV7-2, with TRBD1 matching 10 bases. V lost 5 bases and J lost 0; bases outside the gene matches: 4. The germline V gene encodes CDR1 SGHTA and CDR2 FQGNSA. This CDR3 is 15 amino acids long. The CDR3 DNA reads as TGTGCCAGCAGCCCCCGGACAGGGGGCTCCTACGAGCAGTACTTC. It is translated as CASSPRTGGSYEQYF. The full variable domain, its missing parts supplied by reference TRBV7-2 and TRBJ2-7, is GAGVSQSPSNKVTEKGKDVELRCDPISGHTALYWYRQSLGQGLEFLIYFQGNSAPDKSGLPSDRFSAERTGGSVSTLTIQRTQQEDSAVYLCASSPRTGGSYEQYFGPGTRLTVT.

This clone is categorized as medium-sized (0.01 to 0.1%). The chain links TRBV13 to TRBJ2-3; perhaps TRBD2 as D (6 bases). CDR1 PRHDT and CDR2 FYEKMQ come from the germline V gene (reference sequence). This CDR3 contains 12 residues. Trimming left V 10 bases short and J 1 base short, with 9 bases between. The CDR3 bases are TGTGCCATCCGGAGGGGCACAGATACGCAGTATTTT. Its translation: CAIRRGTDTQYF.

DNA of the CDR3: TGTGCCAGCAGCCAAGTGTCGGGACAGGGGCGCTATGGCTACACCTTC. Translation: CASSQVSGQGRYGYTF. This sequence joins TRBV4-2 and TRBJ1-2; 10 bases map to TRBD1. The trim removed 1 base at V and 4 bases at J, leaving 6 bases unmatched. The CDR3 is 16 amino acids. CDR1 is LGHNA and CDR2 is YNFKEQ in the germline V gene.